This T cell receptor beta chain was observed in a study of shared clonotypes between healthy human individuals. About the research overall: Researchers drew samples from two women and a few men aged 18 to 49.

The authors distributed each subset's genomic DNA evenly over several immunoSEQ plates. In replicate PCRs of unsorted PBMC, approximately 0.3 ug DNA, 30,000 or so T cell genomes, was used. Assay: immunoSEQ multiplex PCR; the TCRdb copy retains only in-frame clones and omits some. The table lists around 530,000 clones, around 78% of them singletons, with approximately 12% in the top ten. The germline V gene has CDR1 MNHNY and CDR2 SVGAGI (reference sequence). The CDR3 is made up of 13 amino acids. V lost 5 bases and J 4 bases, leaving 11 bases between the germline ends. For genomic DNA, unsorted samples relied on about 90 million PBMCs.

The chain links TRBV6-6 to TRBJ1-2; D call uncertain. This clonotype was obtained from a middle-aged woman in good health. Some clones in this sample may be carry-over from other donors' samples. Sequenced input: PBMCs. The CDR3 DNA follows: TGTGCCAGCAGTCCAGCGGGGAGCTATGGCTACACCTTC. Translating gives CASSPAGSYGYTF.